The rows below give T cell receptor beta chains drawn from one sample of a study of T cell responses to AZD1222 COVID-19 vaccine. Here immunoSEQ multiplex PCR was the method, and the copy in TCRdb shows in-frame clones only, minus some. This sample has approximately 110,000 clones, with 89% found just once. This specimen consisted of peripheral blood, obtained on day 0 of AZD1222 vaccination. These receptors were obtained from an adult in good health. CDR3s include the opening cysteine and the closing phenylalanine or tryptophan. Clone size, where shown, is once, few, many, or a class for clones that have expanded.

cdr3_length	clone_size	v_call	cdr3_aa
15	NA	TRBV11-3	CASSRGGSGANVLTF
14	NA	TRBV7-3	CASSLSGPGQPQHF
14	NA	TRBV28	CASSLYVGNQPQHF
14	NA	TRBV27	CASPREGWIYEQYF
15	NA	TRBV7-2	CASSPGGQRNQPQHF
13	NA	TRBV6-5	CASSPDYNNEQFF
14	once	TRBV23-1	CASSWSGVRGKLFF
13	NA	TRBV6-2/TRBV6-3	CASSYSRYYEQYF
15	once	TRBV30	CAWSVGSGRRTEAFF
11	NA	TRBV6-1	CASSEENEAFF
13	NA	TRBV7-3	CASSTDRGSPLHF
13	few	TRBV5-8	CASGRGLGSPLHF
16	once	TRBV7-2	CASSPQPGLTTDTQYF
15	NA	TRBV7-2	CASSRSGGAGSEQYF
13	once	TRBV7-2	CASSLGVRETQYF
14	NA	TRBV4-1	CASSQGIGSYEQYF
11	NA	TRBV19	CASNSTPFEFF
15	NA	TRBV7-9	CASSLIVGKNTEAFF
15	NA	TRBV3-1/TRBV3-2	CASSSRGGMNTEAFF
14	few	TRBV7-6	CASSPQGSMGGYTF
12	NA	TRBV6-5	CASGPPGSPQHF
19	NA	TRBV7-9	CASSLGFLRLAGSTDTQYF
14	NA	TRBV5-1	CASSSMTANYGYTF
18	NA	TRBV28	CASSPRPDIYLINSPLHF
16	NA	TRBV5-1	CASSRGGTQGSDTQYF
18	NA	TRBV28	CASSLLRGTGQGTDTQYF
14	NA	TRBV28	CASSIRREAHEQFF